Below, one TCR beta chain is given with its context. The PCR used 60 Vbeta and 13 Jbeta primers. Here immunoSEQ multiplex PCR was the method, and the copy in TCRdb shows in-frame clones only, minus some. The sample holds about 140,000 clones, 70% to 85% seen once. These data come from a study of cytomegalovirus exposure and HLA in healthy donors. Germline lookup yields CDR1 SGHRS and CDR2 YFSETQ. V trimming: 4 bases; J trimming: 7 bases; junction bases outside the gene matches: 4. This CDR3 is 13 amino acids long. This chain connects TRBV5-1 to TRBJ1-5; 8 nucleotides line up with TRBD1. The receptor comes from a woman aged 40 to 55 in good health and CMV-seronegative. The specimen was PBMCs. The CDR3 nucleotides read TGCGCCAGCAGCCCGGACAGGGACCAGCCCCAGCATTTT. It codes for CASSPDRDQPQHF.